The present entry profiles one T cell receptor beta chain with its context. Its antigen is still unknown. CDR3 length: 15 amino acids. V lost 7 bases, J lost 8 bases, and 10 bases stayed unmatched. Germline lookup yields CDR1 MDHEN and CDR2 SYDVKM. These data originate in a study of cytomegalovirus exposure and HLA in healthy donors. Findings and caveats of the study: In a later analysis, TCR beta V- and J-gene trimming showed a link to a missense DCLRE1C variant. The dataset shows that most TCR sequences were rare, while some public TCRs occurred in many donors.

PCR used 60 Vbeta primers and 13 Jbeta primers. TCRdb keeps only in-frame clones here, not all; method: immunoSEQ multiplex PCR. The sample has more than 150,000 clones; over 75% are singletons. Specimen: PBMCs. V usage is TRBV28 and J usage is TRBJ1-6; 8 bases fit TRBD1. This TCR came from a middle-aged man in good health and CMV-seropositive. CDR3 sequence reads: CASTRSTGGYSPLHF. The CDR3 nucleotides are TGTGCCAGCACCCGCTCCACAGGGGGATATTCACCCCTCCACTTT.